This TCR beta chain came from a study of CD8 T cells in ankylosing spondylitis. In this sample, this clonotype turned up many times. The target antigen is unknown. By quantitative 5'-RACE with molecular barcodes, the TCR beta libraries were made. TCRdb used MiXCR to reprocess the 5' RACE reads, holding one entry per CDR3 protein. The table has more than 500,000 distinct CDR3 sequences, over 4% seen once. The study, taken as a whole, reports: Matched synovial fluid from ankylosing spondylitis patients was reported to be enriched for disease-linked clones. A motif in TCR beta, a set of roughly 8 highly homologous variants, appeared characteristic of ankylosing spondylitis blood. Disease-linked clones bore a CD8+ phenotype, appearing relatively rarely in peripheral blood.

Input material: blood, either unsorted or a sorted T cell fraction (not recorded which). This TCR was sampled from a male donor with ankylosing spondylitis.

CDR3 loop: CSAREGISGNTIYF. In DNA form, the CDR3 reads TGCAGTGCTAGAGAAGGGATCTCTGGAAACACCATATATTTT. The chain uses TRBV20-1 and TRBJ1-3; no clear D. CDR1 and CDR2 from the germline V gene are DFQATT and SNEGSKA (reference sequence). Trimming took 0 bases from V and 0 from J, leaving 6 bases between them. The CDR3 loop spans 14 amino acids.